This T cell receptor (beta chain) was sequenced during a study of cytomegalovirus exposure and HLA in healthy donors. Findings and limits, study-wide: The authors excluded some V segments, including TRBV6-2 and TRBV6-3, as indistinguishable. According to a later analysis, most TCR beta chains associated with CMV appeared HLA-restricted. Reportedly, TCR beta sequences accurately predicted HLA-A and HLA-B alleles in most subjects.

The CDR3 is 16 amino acids. V lost 0 bases and J 1 base, leaving 13 bases between the germline ends. Germline V gene data show CDR1 as LGHNT and CDR2 as FRNRAP. With 60 Vbeta and 13 Jbeta primers, the PCR was carried out. Original methodology: Later analysis identified 88 million or so unique TCR beta chains, roughly 11 million shared. Clones were read by immunoSEQ multiplex PCR, and TCRdb kept only the in-frame ones, dropping some. D and trimming come from the DNA, and the V and J calls and clone size come from that table. The table records 160,000 or so clones, around four fifths of them present only once. Only one count was recorded for this clone. What it binds is not known. Other DNA sequences within the sample encode an identical CDR3.

The chain joins TRBV12-5 to TRBJ2-7; D not resolved. The clonotype originates from a male donor in good health and CMV-seronegative. The sequenced sample consisted of PBMCs. CDR3 protein: CASGLVRQAASYEQYF. CDR3 nucleotide sequence: TGTGCTAGTGGTTTGGTACGGCAGGCTGCATCCTACGAGCAGTACTTC.